The clone carrying this T cell receptor beta chain was counted between two and nine times. The data were obtained in a study of graft-versus-host responses after intestinal transplantation. Assay: immunoSEQ multiplex PCR; the TCRdb copy retains only in-frame clones and omits some. This sample carries approximately 8,700 clones, around 29% of them seen once, and the ten largest clones take around 4.9%. CDR3 size: 13 residues. The germline V gene encodes CDR1 MNHEY and CDR2 SMNVEV (reference sequence). The germline V and J ends were trimmed by 1 base and 7 bases, with 8 bases remaining between them. The sample was alloreactive CD4+ T cells from a mixed lymphocyte reaction culture, taken before intestinal transplant. Subset meaning: CFSE-low proliferating T cells sorted from approximately six-day pre-transplant mixed lymphocyte reaction (GvH or HvG direction). The J gene is TRBJ2-1, the V gene TRBV27; D possibly corresponds to TRBD1 (6 bases). The receptor was derived from a human patient who received an intestinal transplant. The CDR3 DNA reads as TGTGCCAGCAGTTTATTAGGGGGAAATGAGCAGTTCTTC. Its translation is CASSLLGGNEQFF.